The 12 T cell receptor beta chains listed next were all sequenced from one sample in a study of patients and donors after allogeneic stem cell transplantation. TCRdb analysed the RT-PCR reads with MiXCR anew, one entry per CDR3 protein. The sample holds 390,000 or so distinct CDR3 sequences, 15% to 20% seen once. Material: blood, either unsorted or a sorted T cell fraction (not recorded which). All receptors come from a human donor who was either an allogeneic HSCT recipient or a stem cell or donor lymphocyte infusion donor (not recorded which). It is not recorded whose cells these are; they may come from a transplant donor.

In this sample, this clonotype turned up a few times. The CDR3 here is CASSPGLRRTEAFF. The CDR3 DNA reads TGTGCCAGCAGCCCAGGTCTCCGGAGGACTGAAGCTTTCTTT. The chain has TRBV5-5 and TRBJ1-1; no definite D call. V lost 4 bases and J lost 5, with 15 bases in between. Per germline, CDR1 SGHKS and CDR2 YYEKEE (reference sequence). The CDR3 is made up of 14 amino acids.

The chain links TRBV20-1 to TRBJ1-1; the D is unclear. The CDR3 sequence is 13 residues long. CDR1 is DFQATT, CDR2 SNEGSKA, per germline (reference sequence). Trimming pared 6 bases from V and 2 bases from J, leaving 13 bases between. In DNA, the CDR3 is TGCAGTGCCCACTTTGGGATTAACACTGAAGCTTTCTTT. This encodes CSAHFGINTEAFF.

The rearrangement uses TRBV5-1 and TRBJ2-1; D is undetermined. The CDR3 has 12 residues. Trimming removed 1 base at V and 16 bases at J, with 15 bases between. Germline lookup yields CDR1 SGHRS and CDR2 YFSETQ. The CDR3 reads CASSLPGPSYFF. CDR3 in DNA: TGCGCCAGCAGCTTGCCGGGCCCGTCTTATTTCTTC.

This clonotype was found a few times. The CDR3 region has the DNA TGCAGTGGACGAGTGGCTAGCGGGAGAACAGATACGCAGTATTTT. Its protein product is CSGRVASGRTDTQYF. The chain couples TRBV20-1 to TRBJ2-3; 10 bases align to TRBD2. The trim removed 7 bases at V and 3 bases at J, leaving 10 bases unmatched. Per germline, CDR1 DFQATT and CDR2 SNEGSKA (reference sequence). The CDR3 has 15 residues.

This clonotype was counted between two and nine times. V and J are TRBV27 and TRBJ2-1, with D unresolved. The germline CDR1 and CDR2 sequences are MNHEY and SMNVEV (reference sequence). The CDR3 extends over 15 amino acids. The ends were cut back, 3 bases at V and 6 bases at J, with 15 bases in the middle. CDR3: CASSFPKTGRNEQFF. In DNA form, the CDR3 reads TGTGCCAGCAGTTTCCCCAAGACCGGACGCAATGAGCAGTTCTTC.

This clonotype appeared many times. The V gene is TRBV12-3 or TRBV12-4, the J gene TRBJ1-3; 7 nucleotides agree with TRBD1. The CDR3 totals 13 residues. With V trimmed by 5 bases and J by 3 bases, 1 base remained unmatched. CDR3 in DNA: TGTGCCAGCAGTACAGGGGTTGGAAACACCATATATTTT. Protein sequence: CASSTGVGNTIYF.

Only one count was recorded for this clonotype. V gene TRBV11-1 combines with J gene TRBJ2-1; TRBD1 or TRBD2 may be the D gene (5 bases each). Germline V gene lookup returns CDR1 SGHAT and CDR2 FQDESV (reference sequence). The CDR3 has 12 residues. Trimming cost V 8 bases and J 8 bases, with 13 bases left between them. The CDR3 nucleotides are TGTGCCAGCGGACAACTAGGCTATGAGCAGTTCTTC. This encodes CASGQLGYEQFF.

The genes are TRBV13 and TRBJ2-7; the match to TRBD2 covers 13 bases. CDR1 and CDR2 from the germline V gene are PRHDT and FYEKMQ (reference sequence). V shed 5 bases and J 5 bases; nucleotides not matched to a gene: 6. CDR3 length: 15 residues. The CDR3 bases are TGTGCCAGCAGCCAACTAGCGGGGGGGCCCCACGAGCAGTACTTC. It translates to CASSQLAGGPHEQYF.

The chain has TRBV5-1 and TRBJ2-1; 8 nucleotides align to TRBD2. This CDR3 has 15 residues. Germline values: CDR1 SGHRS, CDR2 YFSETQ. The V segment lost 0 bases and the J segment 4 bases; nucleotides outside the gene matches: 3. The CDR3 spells CASSLVPGGYNEQFF. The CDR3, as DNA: TGCGCCAGCAGCTTGGTCCCGGGAGGGTACAATGAGCAGTTCTTC.

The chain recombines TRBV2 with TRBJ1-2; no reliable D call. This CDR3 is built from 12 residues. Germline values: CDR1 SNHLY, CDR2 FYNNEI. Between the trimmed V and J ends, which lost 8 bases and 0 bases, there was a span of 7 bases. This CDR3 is CASATTNYGYTF. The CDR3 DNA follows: TGTGCCAGCGCAACAACTAACTATGGCTACACCTTC.

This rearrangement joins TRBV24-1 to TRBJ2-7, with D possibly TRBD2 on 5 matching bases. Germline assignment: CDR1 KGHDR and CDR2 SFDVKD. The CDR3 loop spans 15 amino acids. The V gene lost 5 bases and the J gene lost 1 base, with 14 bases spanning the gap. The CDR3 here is CATSGGRGSSYEQYF. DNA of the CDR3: TGTGCCACCAGTGGGGGTCGGGGATCATCCTACGAGCAGTACTTC.

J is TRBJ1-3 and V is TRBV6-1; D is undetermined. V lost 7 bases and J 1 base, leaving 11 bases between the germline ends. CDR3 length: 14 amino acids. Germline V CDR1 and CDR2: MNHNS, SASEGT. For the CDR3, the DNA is TGTGCCAGCAAGGGTATCGGGTCTGGAAACACCATATATTTT. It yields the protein CASKGIGSGNTIYF.